This T cell receptor (beta chain) was sequenced during a study of T-cell reconstitution after alpha-beta-depleted transplantation in children. Study findings and constraints: The origin of high day-60 TCRbeta diversity in some patients lay in surviving recipient T cells and thymic progenitors.

The table lists this clonotype with many counts. Its antigen is undetermined. Preparation of the TCRbeta library involved a method that used unique molecular identifiers. TCRdb re-derived calls from the PCR reads in MiXCR, one entry per CDR3 protein. Counted here are more than 400,000 distinct CDR3 sequences, around 46% occurring once; the ten biggest clones make up 25% to 30%. The input for sequencing was PBMCs, taken before TCRalphabeta/CD19-depleted stem cell transplant. The source is a girl aged 2 to 9 with aplastic anemia, due to receive a stem cell transplant.

The CDR3 loop is CSVEGGRATYEQFF. In nucleotides, the CDR3 is TGCAGCGTTGAAGGCGGGAGGGCTACCTATGAGCAGTTCTTC. The chain couples TRBV29-1 to TRBJ2-1; 9 nucleotides line up with TRBD2. Germline V gene lookup returns CDR1 SQVTM and CDR2 ANQGSEA. V lost 1 base and J lost 8; bases outside the gene matches: 6. This CDR3 spans 14 amino acids.